The T cell receptor (beta chain) under discussion was sequenced for a study of cytomegalovirus exposure and HLA in healthy donors. It was healthy bone marrow donors who served as donors. PCR involved 60 Vbeta and 13 Jbeta primers. Using immunoSEQ multiplex PCR, the repertoire was profiled, and TCRdb retains in-frame clones only, with some absent. The sample holds 200,000 to 250,000 clones, approximately 68% seen once. The CDR3 length is 14 residues. Germline assignment: CDR1 GTSNPN and CDR2 SVGIG (reference sequence). V shed 0 bases and J shed 5 bases, with 13 bases lying between them. The chain is built from TRBV30 and TRBJ2-5; D gene ambiguous. The TCR sequence derives from a woman aged 25-40 years in good health and CMV-seronegative. Sequencing was done on a sample of PBMCs. Here the CDR3 reads CAWSVRAGEETQYF. The CDR3 nucleotides are TGTGCCTGGAGTGTAAGAGCTGGAGAGGAGACCCAGTACTTC. Drawing the rest from reference TRBV30 and TRBJ2-5, the complete variable domain is SQTIHQWPATLVQPVGSPLSLECTVEGTSNPNLYWYRQAAGRGLQLLFYSVGIGQISSEVPQNLSASRPQDRQFILSSKKLLLSDSGFYLCAWSVRAGEETQYFGPGTRLLVL.